This T cell receptor beta chain was sequenced during a study of T cell responses to AZD1222 COVID-19 vaccine. Germline values: CDR1 ENHRY, CDR2 SYGVKD. This CDR3 has 13 residues. The ends were cut back, 11 bases at V and 1 base at J, with 14 bases in the middle. The repertoire was sequenced with immunoSEQ multiplex PCR; TCRdb's copy has only in-frame clones and lacks some. The data hold approximately 130,000 clones, with 92% observed a single time. V gene TRBV10-3 combines with J gene TRBJ2-5; perhaps TRBD1 as D (5 bases). The input for sequencing was peripheral blood, taken on day 0 of AZD1222 vaccination. The TCR originated in an adult in good health. In DNA, the CDR3 is TGTGCCCCGCCAGGGCGGTCCCAAGAGACCCAGTACTTC. Encoded protein: CAPPGRSQETQYF.